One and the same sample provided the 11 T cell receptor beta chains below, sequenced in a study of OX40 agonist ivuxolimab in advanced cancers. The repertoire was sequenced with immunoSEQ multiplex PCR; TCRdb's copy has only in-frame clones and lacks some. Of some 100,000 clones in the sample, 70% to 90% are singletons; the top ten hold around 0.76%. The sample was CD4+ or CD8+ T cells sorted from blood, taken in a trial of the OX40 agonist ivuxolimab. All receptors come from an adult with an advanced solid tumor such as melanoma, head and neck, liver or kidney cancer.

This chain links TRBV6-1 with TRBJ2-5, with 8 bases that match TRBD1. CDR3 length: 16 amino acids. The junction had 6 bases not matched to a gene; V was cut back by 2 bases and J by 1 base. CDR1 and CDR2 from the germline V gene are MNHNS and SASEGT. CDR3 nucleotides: TGTGCCAGCAGTGAACGGTCCGGACAGGGCCAAGAGACCCAGTACTTC. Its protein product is CASSERSGQGQETQYF.

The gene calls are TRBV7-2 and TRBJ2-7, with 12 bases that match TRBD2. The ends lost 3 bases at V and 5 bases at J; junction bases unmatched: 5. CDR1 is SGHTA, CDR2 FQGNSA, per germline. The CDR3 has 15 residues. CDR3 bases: TGTGCCAGCAGCTTGAGAACTAGCGGGGGGAACGAGCAGTACTTC. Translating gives CASSLRTSGGNEQYF.

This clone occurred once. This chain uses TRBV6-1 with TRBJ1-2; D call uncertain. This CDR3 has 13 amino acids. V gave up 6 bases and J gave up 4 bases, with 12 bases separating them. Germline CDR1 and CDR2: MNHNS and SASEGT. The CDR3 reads CASSGVLTYGYTF. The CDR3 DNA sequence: TGTGCCAGCAGCGGGGTCCTCACCTATGGCTACACCTTC.

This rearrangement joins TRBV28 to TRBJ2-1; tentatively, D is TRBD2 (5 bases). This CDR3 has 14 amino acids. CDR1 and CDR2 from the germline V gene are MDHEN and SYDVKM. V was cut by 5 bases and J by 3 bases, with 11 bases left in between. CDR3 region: CASSRLYLYNEQFF. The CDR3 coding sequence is TGTGCCAGCAGTCGACTATACCTCTACAATGAGCAGTTCTTC. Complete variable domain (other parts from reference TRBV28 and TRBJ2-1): DVKVTQSSRYLVKRTGEKVFLECVQDMDHENMFWYRQDPGLGLRLIYFSYDVKMKEKGDIPEGYSVSREKKERFSLILESASTNQTSMYLCASSRLYLYNEQFFGPGTRLTVL.

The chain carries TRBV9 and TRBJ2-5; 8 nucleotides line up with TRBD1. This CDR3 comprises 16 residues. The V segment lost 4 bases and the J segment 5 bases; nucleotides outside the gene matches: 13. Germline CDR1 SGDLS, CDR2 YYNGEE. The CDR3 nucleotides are TGTGCCAGCAGCTTCGGACAGGGTTCCGTCGGGGAGACCCAGTACTTC. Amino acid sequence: CASSFGQGSVGETQYF. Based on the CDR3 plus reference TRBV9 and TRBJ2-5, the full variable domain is DSGVTQTPKHLITATGQRVTLRCSPRSGDLSVYWYQQSLDQGLQFLIQYYNGEERAKGNILERFSAQQFPDLHSELNLSSLELGDSALYFCASSFGQGSVGETQYFGPGTRLLVL.

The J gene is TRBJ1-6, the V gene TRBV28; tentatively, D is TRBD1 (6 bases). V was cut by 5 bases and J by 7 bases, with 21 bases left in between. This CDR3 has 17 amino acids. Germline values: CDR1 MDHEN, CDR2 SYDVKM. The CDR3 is CASSRFGRTTGNSPLHF. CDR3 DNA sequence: TGTGCCAGCAGTCGCTTTGGACGTACTACAGGGAATTCACCCCTCCACTTT.

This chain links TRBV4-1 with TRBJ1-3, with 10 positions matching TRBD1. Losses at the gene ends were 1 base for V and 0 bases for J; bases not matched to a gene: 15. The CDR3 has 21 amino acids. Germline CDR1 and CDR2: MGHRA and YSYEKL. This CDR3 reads CASSQVPPGTGAFSSGNTIYF. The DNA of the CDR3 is TGCGCCAGCAGCCAAGTACCCCCGGGGACAGGGGCCTTCAGCTCTGGAAACACCATATATTTT.

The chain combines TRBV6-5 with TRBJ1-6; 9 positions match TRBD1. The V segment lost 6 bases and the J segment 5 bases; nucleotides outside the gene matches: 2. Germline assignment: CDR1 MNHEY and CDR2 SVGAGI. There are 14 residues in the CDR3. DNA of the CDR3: TGTGCCAGCAGGGGACAGGGAAATAATTCACCCCTCCACTTT. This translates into CASRGQGNNSPLHF.

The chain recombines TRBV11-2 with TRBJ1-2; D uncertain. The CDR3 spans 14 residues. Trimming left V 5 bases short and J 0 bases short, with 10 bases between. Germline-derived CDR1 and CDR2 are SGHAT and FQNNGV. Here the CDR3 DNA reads TGTGCCAGCAGCCCCGACGGAGCTAACTATGGCTACACCTTC. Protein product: CASSPDGANYGYTF. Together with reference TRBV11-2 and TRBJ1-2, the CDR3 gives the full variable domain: EAGVAQSPRYKIIEKRQSVAFWCNPISGHATLYWYQQILGQGPKLLIQFQNNGVVDDSQLPKDRFSAERLKGVDSTLKIQPAKLEDSAVYLCASSPDGANYGYTFGSGTRLTVV.

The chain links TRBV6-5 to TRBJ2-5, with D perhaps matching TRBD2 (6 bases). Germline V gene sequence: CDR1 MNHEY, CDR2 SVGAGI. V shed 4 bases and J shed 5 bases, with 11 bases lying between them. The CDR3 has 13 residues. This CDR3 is CASSSPGRETQYF. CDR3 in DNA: TGTGCCAGCAGTTCCCCAGGGAGGGAGACCCAGTACTTC.

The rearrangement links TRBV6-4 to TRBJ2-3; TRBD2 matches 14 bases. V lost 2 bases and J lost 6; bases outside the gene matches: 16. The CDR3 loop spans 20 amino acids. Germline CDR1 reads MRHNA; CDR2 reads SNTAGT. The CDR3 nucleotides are TGTGCCAGCAGTGACCACGGACTAGCGGGGGGCTCGAGGGGATTGGATACGCAGTATTTT. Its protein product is CASSDHGLAGGSRGLDTQYF.